A single sample is the source of the 30 T cell receptor beta chains below, sequenced in a study of blood T cell repertoires in COVID-19. Sequenced by immunoSEQ multiplex PCR; TCRdb stores in-frame clones only, minus some. The profile shows over 70,000 clones, around nine tenths of them singletons. Sequencing input: peripheral blood. The source is a man of 80 years or more with acute or convalescent COVID-19.

The chain is built from TRBV10-2 and TRBJ1-6; D call uncertain. From germline, CDR1 is WSHSY and CDR2 SAAADI. This CDR3 has 16 amino acids. Trimming left V 1 base short and J 1 base short, with 8 bases between. The CDR3 spells CASSEFLSSYNSPLHF. CDR3 DNA sequence: TGCGCCAGCAGTGAGTTTTTGAGTTCCTATAATTCACCCCTCCACTTT.

The chain is built from TRBV5-1 and TRBJ1-4; a possible D gene is TRBD1 (6 bases). The CDR3 contains 14 residues. V shed 4 bases and J shed 4 bases, with 11 bases lying between them. CDR1 SGHRS and CDR2 YFSETQ come from the germline V gene. As DNA, the CDR3 is TGCGCCAGCAGCGGCGGGGGCTATAATGAAAAACTGTTTTTT. Translation gives CASSGGGYNEKLFF.

CDR3 region: CASSLISLSGAEAFF. In nucleotides, the CDR3 is TGTGCCAGCAGTTTGATTTCGTTGTCAGGGGCCGAAGCTTTCTTT. The chain recombines TRBV28 with TRBJ1-1; tentatively, D is TRBD1 (6 bases). The V end was cut by 3 bases, the J end by 8 bases, with 19 bases between. The CDR3 runs to 15 residues. Per germline, CDR1 MDHEN and CDR2 SYDVKM.

The chain uses TRBV5-1 and TRBJ1-1; weak D call: TRBD1 (6 bases). The ends were cut back, 1 base at V and 5 bases at J, with 12 bases in the middle. Germline CDR1 SGHRS, CDR2 YFSETQ. The CDR3 loop spans 14 amino acids. The CDR3 sequence: CASSLYRDGTEAFF. The CDR3 DNA reads TGCGCCAGCAGCTTGTACAGGGATGGGACTGAAGCTTTCTTT.

This chain links TRBV3-1 (or the pseudogene TRBV3-2) with TRBJ2-1; TRBD2 agrees at 7 bases. Germline V gene lookup returns CDR1 LGHDT and CDR2 YNNKEL (reference sequence). V was clipped by 1 base and J by 0 bases; unmatched bases: 3. The CDR3 covers 16 residues. In DNA, the CDR3 is TGTGCCAGCAGCCAAGGGCGGGAGAGCTCCTACAATGAGCAGTTCTTC. Residues: CASSQGRESSYNEQFF.

The chain combines TRBV5-1 with TRBJ2-3, with 7 bases fitting TRBD2. The V segment lost 3 bases and the J segment 4 bases; nucleotides outside the gene matches: 5. Germline V gene lookup returns CDR1 SGHRS and CDR2 YFSETQ. This CDR3 spans 14 amino acids. The CDR3 DNA sequence: TGCGCCAGCAGCTCCATGGGAGGGCCAGATACGCAGTATTTT. Its protein product is CASSSMGGPDTQYF.

This chain uses TRBV18 with TRBJ2-7; D may be TRBD1 (5 bases). The CDR3 sequence is 14 residues long. The V gene's germline CDR1 is KGHSH and CDR2 LQKENI. With 1 base removed from V and 6 bases from J, the gap between germline ends came to 13 bases. The DNA for the CDR3 is TGTGCCAGCTCACCACGTCAGGGTCTCGCCGAGCAGTACTTC. This gives the protein CASSPRQGLAEQYF.

V usage is TRBV5-1 and J usage is TRBJ1-4; no firm D call. From germline, CDR1 is SGHRS and CDR2 YFSETQ. This CDR3 has 15 residues. V dropped 1 base and J dropped 5 bases, with 12 bases sitting between them. CDR3 loop: CASSLYGGGNEKLFF. The CDR3 DNA follows: TGCGCCAGCAGCTTGTACGGCGGCGGGAATGAAAAACTGTTTTTT.

This sequence joins TRBV6-5 and TRBJ1-6; D may be TRBD1 (5 bases). CDR1 is MNHEY, CDR2 SVGAGI, per germline. With 6 bases removed from V and 10 bases from J, the gap between germline ends came to 16 bases. This CDR3 has 14 residues. The CDR3 DNA reads TGTGCCAGCAGAAGCAGGGATCTGGGCTCACCCCTCCACTTT. It translates to CASRSRDLGSPLHF.

The rearrangement uses TRBV5-6 and TRBJ1-1; 8 positions agree with TRBD1. The CDR3 totals 14 residues. The V gene's germline CDR1 is SGHDT and CDR2 YYEEEE. J lost 4 bases, V lost 5 bases, and 7 bases had no gene match. The CDR3 loop is CASSRQGLGTEAFF. DNA of the CDR3: TGTGCCAGCAGTCGACAGGGGCTGGGCACTGAAGCTTTCTTT.

This clone was found a few times. This rearrangement joins TRBV9 to TRBJ2-7; 9 bases agree with TRBD1. Germline CDR1 SGDLS, CDR2 YYNGEE. The junction had 3 bases not matched to a gene; V was cut back by 0 bases and J by 5 bases. The CDR3 is made up of 14 amino acids. This chain's CDR3 is CASSVVGQGNEQYF. CDR3 coding DNA: TGTGCCAGCAGCGTAGTGGGACAGGGAAACGAGCAGTACTTC.

The gene calls are TRBV30 and TRBJ2-6; no firm D call. The CDR3 is 15 amino acids. Germline-derived CDR1 and CDR2 are GTSNPN and SVGIG (reference sequence). V lost 5 bases and J lost 0, with 11 bases in between. In nucleotides, the CDR3 is TGTGCCTGGGTCCCTCGGAGCTCTGGGGCCAACGTCCTGACTTTC. Translation: CAWVPRSSGANVLTF.

The CDR3 reads CASSIGAGGDYGYTF. The CDR3 bases are TGTGCCAGCAGCATAGGGGCAGGGGGCGACTATGGCTACACCTTC. This chain connects TRBV7-8 to TRBJ1-2; 8 bases agree with TRBD1. The CDR3 covers 15 residues. V lost 5 bases and J lost 3; bases outside the gene matches: 8. CDR1 is SGHVS and CDR2 is FQNEAQ in the germline V gene.

This rearrangement joins TRBV19 to TRBJ1-6, with 8 nucleotides matching TRBD1. CDR3 length equals 16 residues. CDR1 is LNHDA, CDR2 SQIVND, per germline (reference sequence). The trim removed 5 bases at V and 7 bases at J, leaving 10 bases unmatched. CDR3 residues: CASSAHIQGGNSPLHF. In DNA form, the CDR3 reads TGTGCCAGTAGTGCCCATATACAGGGGGGCAATTCACCCCTCCACTTT.

The chain has TRBV28 and TRBJ1-2, with no clear D. The V gene's germline CDR1 is MDHEN and CDR2 SYDVKM. The V and J ends lost 5 bases and 8 bases respectively, with 12 bases between them. The CDR3 is 12 residues long. In DNA, the CDR3 is TGTGCCAGCAGTGGCGGGCGAGAAGGCTACACCTTC. Its translation: CASSGGREGYTF.

The CDR3 is CASSNRDRQGLVLFF. CDR3 nucleotide sequence: TGTGCCAGCAGTAACCGGGACAGGCAAGGTCTCGTACTGTTTTTT. The chain uses TRBV3-1 (or the pseudogene TRBV3-2) and TRBJ1-4; 8 bases are shared with TRBD1. Germline V gene sequence: CDR1 LGHDT, CDR2 YNNKEL (reference sequence). V was pared by 6 bases and J by 13 bases, with 16 bases of the junction left unmatched. The CDR3 totals 15 residues.

The gene calls are TRBV29-1 and TRBJ2-3, with 9 bases aligning to TRBD1. Germline V gene lookup returns CDR1 SQVTM and CDR2 ANQGSEA. The CDR3 sequence is 14 residues long. The V segment lost 5 bases and the J segment 3 bases; nucleotides outside the gene matches: 6. The CDR3 DNA reads TGCAGCGTTCCGGACAGGGGTCTGACAGATACGCAGTATTTT. Its protein is CSVPDRGLTDTQYF.

The chain has TRBV24-1 and TRBJ1-4; D is undetermined. Looked up from germline, CDR1 is KGHDR and CDR2 is SFDVKD. Trimming removed 3 bases at V and 5 bases at J, with 9 bases between. The CDR3 covers 14 residues. The CDR3: CATSDPTENEKLFF. The CDR3 nucleotides read TGTGCCACCAGTGATCCTACAGAGAATGAAAAACTGTTTTTT.

V gene TRBV27 combines with J gene TRBJ2-1; 14 nucleotides line up with TRBD2. The CDR3 loop spans 17 amino acids. V was clipped by 5 bases and J by 6 bases; unmatched bases: 9. From germline, CDR1 is MNHEY and CDR2 SMNVEV (reference sequence). The CDR3 DNA follows: TGTGCCAGCAGTCCCTACCACGGACTAGCGGGAGGCAATGAGCAGTTCTTC. Its translation is CASSPYHGLAGGNEQFF.

The chain joins TRBV16 to TRBJ1-2; 7 positions match TRBD1. This CDR3 region has 16 residues. Per germline, CDR1 KGHSY and CDR2 FQNENV. The V segment lost 1 base and the J segment 6 bases; nucleotides outside the gene matches: 11. CDR3 bases: TGTGCCAGCAGCCAATTGGCGGGGCAGGGGGGCGATGGCTACACCTTC. This codes for CASSQLAGQGGDGYTF.

The gene calls are TRBV9 and TRBJ2-5; TRBD2 agrees at 7 bases. This CDR3 contains 16 residues. Trimming took 0 bases from V and 5 from J; bases not matched to a gene: 10. In germline, CDR1 is SGDLS, CDR2 YYNGEE. The CDR3 sequence: CASSVGEGHRGETQYF. The CDR3 region has the DNA TGTGCCAGCAGCGTAGGGGAGGGTCACCGGGGGGAGACCCAGTACTTC.

V and J are TRBV12-5 and TRBJ1-2, with 7 positions matching TRBD1. CDR3 length: 13 residues. Germline trimming cut 6 bases from V and 4 bases from J; bases unmatched to any gene: 5. The V gene's germline CDR1 is LGHNT and CDR2 FRNRAP. The CDR3 here is CASGLSGGYGYTF. Here the CDR3 DNA reads TGTGCTAGTGGGCTATCAGGGGGCTATGGCTACACCTTC.

This chain links TRBV9 with TRBJ2-3; 8 nucleotides match TRBD2. With 0 bases clipped from V and 4 bases from J, the junction kept 10 bases outside the gene matches. The CDR3 runs 17 residues. Germline CDR1 and CDR2: SGDLS and YYNGEE. The CDR3 DNA sequence: TGTGCCAGCAGCGTAGGACCCGGGACTAGTGCCGCAGATACGCAGTATTTT. This translates into CASSVGPGTSAADTQYF. Together with reference TRBV9 and TRBJ2-3, the CDR3 gives the full variable domain: DSGVTQTPKHLITATGQRVTLRCSPRSGDLSVYWYQQSLDQGLQFLIQYYNGEERAKGNILERFSAQQFPDLHSELNLSSLELGDSALYFCASSVGPGTSAADTQYFGPGTRLTVL.

This clone was seen a single time. The V gene is TRBV5-6, the J gene TRBJ2-5, with 8 bases matching TRBD1. The CDR3 has 14 residues. J lost 4 bases, V lost 4 bases, and 6 bases had no gene match. Germline CDR1 SGHDT, CDR2 YYEEEE. Here the CDR3 DNA reads TGTGCCAGCAGCGGCCCAGGACAGGGAGAGACCCAGTACTTC. Residues: CASSGPGQGETQYF.

The rearrangement uses TRBV7-3 and TRBJ2-2; D call uncertain. V was shortened by 3 bases and J by 1 base, with 6 bases between the two germline ends. The CDR3 is made up of 14 amino acids. CDR1 and CDR2 (germline): SGHTA, FQGTGA. In nucleotides, the CDR3 is TGTGCCAGCAGCTTCCGAGGGAACACCGGGGAGCTGTTTTTT. Protein product: CASSFRGNTGELFF.

Here the CDR3 DNA reads TGTGCCACCAGCTCCTCCCCCAGTTTTGAAGCTTTCTTT. This sequence encodes CATSSSPSFEAFF. V is TRBV15 and J is TRBJ1-1, with D unclear. The CDR3 loop spans 13 amino acids. CDR1 is LNHNV and CDR2 is YYDKDF in the germline V gene (reference sequence). V was shortened by 5 bases and J by 7 bases, with 14 bases between the two germline ends.

The CDR3 DNA follows: TGTGCCAGCAGCTTAGGTGTCCTAGCGGGAGATACGCAGTATTTT. Encoded protein: CASSLGVLAGDTQYF. The chain uses TRBV13 and TRBJ2-3, with 8 bases aligning to TRBD2. The germline V gene has CDR1 PRHDT and CDR2 FYEKMQ (reference sequence). The CDR3 has 15 residues. J gave up 5 bases and V 0 bases, and 4 bases lay outside the gene matches.

The chain employs TRBV6-6 and TRBJ1-1, with TRBD1 identical over 8 bases. Germline assignment: CDR1 MNHNY and CDR2 SVGAGI (reference sequence). V shed 4 bases, J shed 6 bases, and the junction held 7 bases outside the gene matches. This CDR3 has 14 amino acids. DNA of the CDR3: TGTGCCAGCAGTTCCCCACCGGACAGGGCTGAAGCTTTCTTT. Amino acids: CASSSPPDRAEAFF.

The rearrangement links TRBV19 to TRBJ1-2; 11 bases are a match to TRBD1. J was trimmed by 1 base and V by 7 bases; bases with no gene match: 5. The CDR3 has 15 amino acids. From germline, CDR1 is LNHDA and CDR2 SQIVND (reference sequence). CDR3 sequence: CASNTGQGVNYGYTF. The CDR3 DNA reads TGTGCCAGTAATACGGGACAGGGGGTTAACTATGGCTACACCTTC.

The count of this clone is one. The chain couples TRBV5-1 to TRBJ2-1, with 10 bases identical to TRBD1. With V trimmed by 0 bases and J by 7 bases, 4 bases remained unmatched. CDR1 SGHRS and CDR2 YFSETQ come from the germline V gene. The CDR3 has 15 residues. The CDR3 loop reads CASSLEDRGPNEQFF. CDR3 in DNA: TGCGCCAGCAGCTTGGAAGACAGGGGGCCGAATGAGCAGTTCTTC.